Listed below are T cell receptor beta chains from one sample, sequenced in a study of cytomegalovirus exposure and HLA in healthy donors. The data were produced by immunoSEQ multiplex PCR, yet TCRdb's version contains in-frame clones alone and is incomplete. The table includes approximately 130,000 clones, about three quarters detected once. The sequenced material came from PBMCs. The receptors shown here come from a female donor in good health and CMV-seropositive. The CDR3 runs from the conserved cysteine through the conserved F or W. The order of the fields is J gene, V gene, D gene, clone size, CDR3 protein, CDR3 DNA. D genes are given only for firm matches. Not every row has a clone size; where given, it reads once, few, many or a size class.

J: TRBJ2-2
V: TRBV30
D: TRBD1
size: few
CDR3: CAWSTGGTNTGELFF
DNA: TGTGCCTGGAGTACAGGGGGAACGAACACCGGGGAGCTGTTTTTT

J: TRBJ2-5
V: TRBV4-1
D: TRBD2
size: NA
CDR3: CASSQTSGGPETQYF
DNA: TGCGCCAGCAGCCAAACTAGCGGGGGGCCAGAGACCCAGTACTTC

J: TRBJ2-1
V: TRBV28
D: TRBD2
size: NA
CDR3: CASTDSGGAGEQFF
DNA: TGTGCCAGCACAGATAGCGGGGGGGCAGGTGAGCAGTTCTTC

J: TRBJ2-3
V: TRBV5-1
D: TRBD1
size: NA
CDR3: CASSLAGTGSDTQYF
DNA: TGCGCCAGCAGCTTGGCCGGGACAGGGTCAGATACGCAGTATTTT

J: TRBJ2-7
V: TRBV4-2
D: NA
size: NA
CDR3: CASSQGRGAAAYEQYF
DNA: TGTGCCAGCAGCCAAGGGCGGGGCGCGGCGGCCTACGAGCAGTACTTC

J: TRBJ2-7
V: TRBV30
D: TRBD2
size: once
CDR3: CAWSYSGGARYEQYF
DNA: TGTGCCTGGAGTTATAGCGGGGGGGCCAGGTACGAGCAGTACTTC

J: TRBJ2-7
V: TRBV6-1
D: TRBD1
size: NA
CDR3: CASRGGQGGIEQYF
DNA: TGTGCCAGCAGGGGTGGACAGGGCGGTATCGAGCAGTACTTC

J: TRBJ1-1
V: TRBV18
D: NA
size: NA
CDR3: CASSPDLVRTEAFF
DNA: TGTGCCAGCTCACCAGACCTTGTGAGGACTGAAGCTTTCTTT

J: TRBJ2-3
V: TRBV7-8
D: NA
size: NA
CDR3: CASSLGHTDTQYF
DNA: TGTGCCAGCAGCTTAGGGCACACAGATACGCAGTATTTT

J: TRBJ1-1
V: TRBV19
D: NA
size: NA
CDR3: CASSMSTGNTEAFF
DNA: TGTGCCAGTAGTATGTCTACGGGGAACACTGAAGCTTTCTTT

J: TRBJ2-1
V: TRBV7-2
D: TRBD1
size: NA
CDR3: CASADQTGDEQFF
DNA: TGTGCCAGCGCCGACCAGACAGGGGATGAGCAGTTCTTC

J: TRBJ1-2
V: TRBV4-1
D: NA
size: NA
CDR3: CASTEAEASNYGYTF
DNA: TGCGCCAGCACCGAAGCAGAGGCTTCTAACTATGGCTACACCTTC

J: TRBJ2-5
V: TRBV28
D: NA
size: NA
CDR3: CASKKGQYGQETQYF
DNA: TGTGCCAGCAAGAAAGGACAGTATGGGCAAGAGACCCAGTACTTC

J: TRBJ1-1
V: TRBV30
D: NA
size: few
CDR3: CAWRKTEEYMNTEAFF
DNA: TGTGCCTGGAGGAAAACCGAGGAGTATATGAACACTGAAGCTTTCTTT

J: TRBJ2-7
V: TRBV19
D: TRBD1
size: NA
CDR3: CASSMEDRRWGEQYF
DNA: TGTGCCAGTAGTATGGAGGACAGGAGATGGGGCGAGCAGTACTTC

J: TRBJ1-4
V: TRBV9
D: NA
size: once
CDR3: CASSVEVRSEKLFF
DNA: TGTGCCAGCAGCGTAGAAGTCAGAAGTGAAAAACTGTTTTTT

J: TRBJ1-3
V: TRBV5-6
D: NA
size: NA
CDR3: CASRNRVSGNTIYF
DNA: TGTGCCAGCCGCAACAGGGTCTCTGGAAACACCATATATTTT

J: TRBJ2-3
V: TRBV9
D: TRBD2
size: NA
CDR3: CASSLLAGGDTQYF
DNA: TGTGCCAGCAGCCTTCTAGCGGGAGGGGATACGCAGTATTTT

J: TRBJ2-7
V: TRBV27
D: NA
size: NA
CDR3: CASSPSIAENYEQYF
DNA: TGTGCCAGCAGTCCATCCATAGCGGAGAACTACGAGCAGTACTTC

J: TRBJ1-1
V: TRBV10-3
D: NA
size: NA
CDR3: CAINVDSTSTEAFF
DNA: TGTGCCATCAACGTGGACTCTACCAGCACTGAAGCTTTCTTT

J: TRBJ2-3
V: TRBV9
D: TRBD2
size: few
CDR3: CASSVGLAGTDTQYF
DNA: TGTGCCAGCAGCGTAGGTCTAGCGGGCACAGATACGCAGTATTTT

J: TRBJ1-3
V: TRBV5-1
D: NA
size: NA
CDR3: CASSLNTGNTIYF
DNA: TGCGCCAGCAGCCTAAATACGGGAAACACCATATATTTT

J: TRBJ2-5
V: TRBV5-4
D: NA
size: NA
CDR3: CASRKQGPQETQYF
DNA: TGTGCCAGCAGGAAACAGGGTCCCCAAGAGACCCAGTACTTC

J: TRBJ2-5
V: TRBV6-5
D: NA
size: NA
CDR3: CASSWGRTREAQYF
DNA: TGTGCCAGCAGTTGGGGTAGGACCAGGGAGGCCCAGTACTTC

J: TRBJ1-1
V: TRBV18
D: NA
size: NA
CDR3: CASSPVSSTEAFF
DNA: TGTGCCAGCTCACCTGTCTCGAGCACTGAAGCTTTCTTT

J: TRBJ2-2
V: TRBV7-3
D: TRBD2
size: NA
CDR3: CASSHSGSGTGELFF
DNA: TGTGCCAGCAGTCATAGCGGGAGTGGCACCGGGGAGCTGTTTTTT

J: TRBJ2-3
V: TRBV27
D: TRBD2
size: NA
CDR3: CASTSGTSTDTQYF
DNA: TGTGCCAGCACAAGCGGGACTAGCACAGATACGCAGTATTTT